The rows below give T cell receptor beta chains drawn from one sample of a study of neoadjuvant anti-PD-1 for oral cavity cancer. The table came from immunoSEQ multiplex PCR; TCRdb's copy has only in-frame clones and leaves some out. The sample contains over 65,000 clones, about 90% of which appear only once. The source was PBMCs, collected after nivolumab (anti-PD-1) treatment. The receptor source for this set is a person aged 40 to 85 with oral cavity squamous cell carcinoma. The CDR3 runs from the conserved cysteine through the conserved F or W. Fields, in order: CDR3 protein, J gene, D gene, V gene. A D gene is named only where the DNA matches it firmly.

CASSHGRMNTEAFF	TRBJ1-1	-	TRBV6-5
CASSFGTGLYEQYF	TRBJ2-7	TRBD1	TRBV27
CASSAPTGRTEAFF	TRBJ1-1	-	TRBV4-1
CASSALLAPEETQYF	TRBJ2-5	-	TRBV5-6
CASSVAGTGENEQFF	TRBJ2-1	TRBD1	TRBV9
CASSVNTDTQYF	TRBJ2-3	-	TRBV5-1
CAISGWGQGNTEAFF	TRBJ1-1	TRBD1	TRBV10-3
CASSEWRDSTEAFF	TRBJ1-1	-	TRBV25-1
CASSFTGASSEAFF	TRBJ1-1	TRBD1	TRBV7-9
CASSDRNTEAFF	TRBJ1-1	-	TRBV19
CASSIDAAGTGFAQPQHF	TRBJ1-5	TRBD1	TRBV19
CASNRQGTGYEQYF	TRBJ2-7	TRBD1	TRBV5-6
CSVLFVSRRSGTEAFF	TRBJ1-1	-	TRBV29-1
CAWSVSAGAPPLYGYTF	TRBJ1-2	-	TRBV30
CASSLSVGATNEKLFF	TRBJ1-4	-	TRBV5-1
CASRGDTSSDTQYF	TRBJ2-3	-	TRBV6-5
CASSVGSGTEAFF	TRBJ1-1	-	TRBV9
CASNGPVVNTEAFF	TRBJ1-1	-	TRBV19
CASSDRAYAGELFF	TRBJ2-2	TRBD1	TRBV6-5
CASSPMGQLNTEAFF	TRBJ1-1	TRBD1	TRBV5-1
CASSLGTGGTDTQYF	TRBJ2-3	TRBD1	TRBV11-3
CASSQDGWGGQSSYNEQFF	TRBJ2-1	-	TRBV4-1
CASSLPTTGYEKLFF	TRBJ1-4	-	TRBV28
CASSRVGQGPPNYGYTF	TRBJ1-2	TRBD1	TRBV4-1
CASSPRDRRLLSYEQYF	TRBJ2-7	TRBD1	TRBV5-1
CASSSSGRYEQYF	TRBJ2-7	TRBD2	TRBV5-4
CASSVPGTGSEKLFF	TRBJ1-4	TRBD1	TRBV19
CASNPQRLWASTGELFF	TRBJ2-2	-	TRBV7-8
CASKEQGDGYTF	TRBJ1-2	-	TRBV28
CASSLVGFGGANVLTF	TRBJ2-6	-	TRBV5-1
CASSQGQANNSPLHF	TRBJ1-6	TRBD1	TRBV4-1